This TCR beta chain was identified in a study of T cell responses to AZD1222 COVID-19 vaccine. Clones were sequenced by immunoSEQ multiplex PCR, and TCRdb holds only the in-frame ones, with some missing. Seen here are 140,000 or so clones, 85% to 95% observed once, and the top ten hold 9% to 15%. The V end lost 8 bases, the J end lost 4 bases, and 17 bases lay between the germline ends. Germline-derived CDR1 and CDR2 are MDHEN and SYDVKM. There are 14 residues in the CDR3. A single count supports this clone. The specimen was peripheral blood, collected after recovery from COVID-19. The chain has TRBV28 and TRBJ1-1, with D unresolved. This sequence was found in an adult who had recovered from COVID-19. The CDR3 protein is CASDSPGPGTEAFF. CDR3 DNA: TGTGCCAGCGATTCCCCCGGACCGGGCACTGAAGCTTTCTTT.